Shown below are 29 T cell receptor beta chains from a single sample sequenced in a study of identical twins. One entry per CDR3 protein, called by TCRdb with MiXCR from the 5' RACE reads. This repertoire shows about 890,000 distinct CDR3 sequences, 9% to 15% found once; its top ten account for around 1.6%. This sample was shared with a second study, whose subject was yellow fever vaccine responses in identical twins.

Material for sequencing was PBMCs. The source of these receptors is a woman under 30 in good health.

The chain combines TRBV28 with TRBJ1-2, with D tentatively TRBD1 (5 bases). Per germline, CDR1 MDHEN and CDR2 SYDVKM. CDR3 length equals 15 residues. With 6 bases removed from V and 0 bases from J, the gap between germline ends came to 14 bases. The CDR3, as DNA: TGTGCCAGCAGCTGGGGGACGGTAGCTAACTATGGCTACACCTTC. Amino acid sequence: CASSWGTVANYGYTF.

The sample holds many counts of this clonotype. The chain carries TRBV12-3 or TRBV12-4 and TRBJ2-1; 10 bases are shared with TRBD2. Unmatched junction bases numbered 9, after V lost 7 bases and J lost 9 bases. The CDR3 totals 14 residues. CDR3 sequence reads: CASTQPLAGVEQFF. The CDR3 nucleotides are TGTGCCAGCACACAACCGCTAGCGGGAGTTGAGCAGTTCTTC.

This clonotype was seen only a few times. The CDR3 protein is CSVEEPGYTQYF. In DNA form, the CDR3 reads TGCAGCGTTGAAGAACCGGGGTATACGCAGTATTTT. The chain couples TRBV29-1 to TRBJ2-3; weak D call: TRBD2 (5 bases). V was cut by 0 bases and J by 7 bases, with 8 bases left in between. The V gene's germline CDR1 is SQVTM and CDR2 ANQGSEA. The CDR3 is made up of 12 amino acids.

This clonotype turned up a few times. CDR3 in DNA: TGCAGTGCTAGGGGTTTTTACAATGAGCAGTTCTTC. Translating it yields CSARGFYNEQFF. The chain uses TRBV20-1 and TRBJ2-1; D gene unclear. This CDR3 has 12 residues. Germline-derived CDR1 and CDR2 are DFQATT and SNEGSKA (reference sequence). V was pared by 3 bases and J by 4 bases, with 7 bases between.

This clonotype appeared a few times. The V call is TRBV20-1, the J call TRBJ1-2; weak D call: TRBD1 (6 bases). Between the trimmed V and J ends, which lost 7 bases and 6 bases, there was a span of 15 bases. The CDR3 covers 12 residues. Germline CDR1 is DFQATT and CDR2 is SNEGSKA (reference sequence). The CDR3 region has the DNA TGCAGTGTCAAGATGACAGGAGATGGCTACACCTTC. Residues: CSVKMTGDGYTF.

The V call is TRBV5-1, the J call TRBJ2-5; D call uncertain. V dropped 0 bases and J dropped 2 bases, with 11 bases sitting between them. The germline V gene encodes CDR1 SGHRS and CDR2 YFSETQ. The CDR3 has 15 amino acids. The CDR3 sequence is CASSLALGKQETQYF. Written as DNA, the CDR3 is TGCGCCAGCAGCTTGGCTCTGGGCAAGCAAGAGACCCAGTACTTC.

CDR3 nucleotide sequence: TGCGCCAGCAGCGGAAGGACAGAGAACACCGGGGAGCTGTTTTTT. This codes for CASSGRTENTGELFF. The chain has TRBV5-1 and TRBJ2-2, with D perhaps matching TRBD1 (6 bases). This CDR3 is 15 amino acids long. Germline CDR1 reads SGHRS; CDR2 reads YFSETQ. Trimming shortened V by 4 bases and J by 1 base, and 11 bases separated the two germline ends. Combining the CDR3 with reference TRBV5-1 and TRBJ2-2 gives the whole variable domain KAGVTQTPRYLIKTRGQQVTLSCSPISGHRSVSWYQQTPGQGLQFLFEYFSETQRNKGNFPGRFSGRQFSNSRSEMNVSTLELGDSALYLCASSGRTENTGELFFGEGSRLTVL.

J is TRBJ2-1 and V is TRBV10-1; 7 bases line up with TRBD2. The V segment lost 2 bases and the J segment 2 bases; nucleotides outside the gene matches: 9. This CDR3 has 17 residues. Per germline, CDR1 WNHNN and CDR2 SYGVQD (reference sequence). The CDR3 DNA reads TGCGCCAGCAGTGAGGGTTCGCTAGCGGACCCCTACAATGAGCAGTTCTTC. It specifies CASSEGSLADPYNEQFF.

The table lists this clonotype with a count of one. V and J are TRBV7-9 and TRBJ2-5; D gene unclear. Trimming took 2 bases from V and 2 from J, leaving 9 bases between them. CDR3 size: 14 residues. Germline values: CDR1 SEHNR, CDR2 FQNEAQ (reference sequence). As DNA, the CDR3 is TGTGCCAGCAGCTTACCCCCACCTCAAGAGACCCAGTACTTC. Translated: CASSLPPPQETQYF.

This clonotype was seen a few times. J is TRBJ1-1 and V is TRBV28; D not certain. There are 16 residues in the CDR3. Between the trimmed V and J ends, which lost 1 base and 0 bases, there was a span of 12 bases. Germline V CDR1 and CDR2: MDHEN, SYDVKM. CDR3 nucleotides: TGTGCCAGCAGTTTATTCCGAACATTCATGAACACTGAAGCTTTCTTT. Protein sequence: CASSLFRTFMNTEAFF.

The chain links TRBV4-2 to TRBJ2-1, with D perhaps matching TRBD2 (5 bases). Trimming removed 1 base at V and 2 bases at J, with 12 bases between. The CDR3 is made up of 16 amino acids. Germline-derived CDR1 and CDR2 are LGHNA and YNFKEQ. CDR3: CASSQALASPYNEQFF. CDR3 in DNA: TGTGCCAGCAGCCAAGCTTTGGCTAGCCCCTACAATGAGCAGTTCTTC.

J is TRBJ1-5 and V is TRBV12-3 or TRBV12-4, with D tentatively TRBD1 (6 bases). The CDR3 runs to 15 residues. V gave up 6 bases and J gave up 3 bases, with 15 bases separating them. DNA for the CDR3: TGTGCCAGCAGCCCAACAGGGTCCCACAATCAGCCCCAGCATTTT. This sequence encodes CASSPTGSHNQPQHF.

J is TRBJ2-7 and V is TRBV18; perhaps TRBD2 as D (6 bases). Per the germline V gene, CDR1 is KGHSH and CDR2 is LQKENI. Trimming took off 3 bases at V and 1 base at J, with 13 bases between the two ends. The CDR3 is 15 residues long. The CDR3 coding sequence is TGTGCCAGCTCACCCTTAGCGGACCCTTCCTACGAGCAGTACGTC. It is translated as CASSPLADPSYEQYV.

A few counts support this clonotype. V gene TRBV2 combines with J gene TRBJ2-5; the match to TRBD2 covers 9 bases. Germline values: CDR1 SNHLY, CDR2 FYNNEI. This CDR3 is 14 amino acids long. J gave up 5 bases and V 6 bases, and 7 bases lay outside the gene matches. DNA for the CDR3: TGTGCCAGCAGAAATTTAGCGGGAGAGGAGACCCAGTACTTC. Protein: CASRNLAGEETQYF.

The sample holds a few counts of this clonotype. The rearrangement links TRBV2 to TRBJ2-7; D may correspond to TRBD1 or TRBD2 (6 bases each). This CDR3 comprises 15 residues. V was shortened by 1 base and J by 0 bases, with 10 bases between the two germline ends. Germline values: CDR1 SNHLY, CDR2 FYNNEI. The CDR3: CASSEEGGSSYEQYV. The CDR3 nucleotides are TGTGCCAGCAGTGAAGAAGGGGGGTCCTCCTACGAGCAGTACGTC.

This clonotype has a count of ten or more. The chain has TRBV29-1 and TRBJ2-3; D perhaps matches TRBD1 (6 bases). V was trimmed by 2 bases and J by 3 bases, leaving 12 bases between them. Germline CDR1 SQVTM, CDR2 ANQGSEA. The CDR3 covers 14 residues. The CDR3 loop reads CSVEPGQSTDTQYF. The CDR3, as DNA: TGCAGCGTTGAACCTGGACAGTCTACAGATACGCAGTATTTT.

The gene calls are TRBV7-2 and TRBJ2-2; no clear D gene. Germline values: CDR1 SGHTA, CDR2 FQGNSA. This CDR3 spans 11 amino acids. V lost 5 bases to trimming and J lost 7 bases, with 5 bases between them. The CDR3 DNA sequence: TGTGCCAGCAGCGCCCGCGGGGAGCTGTTTTTT. Translating it yields CASSARGELFF.

A few counts support this clonotype. J is TRBJ2-3 and V is TRBV29-1; 9 bases are a match to TRBD2. Unmatched junction bases numbered 4, after V lost 2 bases and J lost 1 base. This CDR3 spans 15 amino acids. The germline CDR1 and CDR2 sequences are SQVTM and ANQGSEA. CDR3 sequence reads: CSVEKVAGGTDTQYF. CDR3 DNA: TGCAGCGTTGAAAAGGTAGCGGGGGGCACAGATACGCAGTATTTT.

The table lists this clonotype with a few counts. This chain uses TRBV12-3 or TRBV12-4 with TRBJ2-1, with 9 positions matching TRBD2. The CDR3 is 14 amino acids. The ends lost 4 bases at V and 6 bases at J; junction bases unmatched: 4. The DNA of the CDR3 is TGTGCCAGCAGTTGGCGGGGGGGCAGCAATGAGCAGTTCTTC. Encoded protein: CASSWRGGSNEQFF.

This chain connects TRBV6-1 to TRBJ2-5; the D gene is possibly TRBD1 (5 bases). The germline V gene has CDR1 MNHNS and CDR2 SASEGT. The CDR3 has 13 residues. V lost 6 bases and J 4 bases, leaving 12 bases between the germline ends. The CDR3 reads CASRQGLGETQYF. CDR3 in DNA: TGTGCCAGCAGGCAGGGATTAGGAGAGACCCAGTACTTC.

The chain links TRBV29-1 to TRBJ1-5, with D hard to call. Germline V gives CDR1 SQVTM, CDR2 ANQGSEA. The CDR3 has 16 amino acids. V lost 7 bases and J lost 7, with 26 bases in between. The CDR3 sequence is CSALAGSSGGMQPQHF. The CDR3 DNA sequence: TGCAGCGCCCTCGCGGGCAGTTCGGGAGGGATGCAGCCCCAGCATTTT.

This clonotype has just one count. J is TRBJ2-7 and V is TRBV20-1; 7 bases match TRBD2. The germline V gene encodes CDR1 DFQATT and CDR2 SNEGSKA (reference sequence). The CDR3 spans 13 residues. Trimming took 3 bases from V and 0 from J; bases not matched to a gene: 2. CDR3 sequence: CSASGGDSYEQYV. The CDR3 DNA sequence: TGCAGTGCTAGTGGGGGGGACTCCTACGAGCAGTACGTC.

This clonotype was counted a few times. The chain has TRBV4-1 and TRBJ1-5; D may be TRBD1 (5 bases). Deletions cut 0 bases from V and 5 bases from J, with 14 bases between. Germline V gene data show CDR1 as MGHRA and CDR2 as YSYEKL. This CDR3 contains 16 residues. The CDR3: CASSQDLRGDYQPQHF. CDR3 sequence (DNA): TGCGCCAGCAGCCAAGATTTGCGAGGGGATTATCAGCCCCAGCATTTT.

This clonotype was picked up a small number of times. The genes are TRBV7-2 and TRBJ2-3, with D unresolved. The germline V gene has CDR1 SGHTA and CDR2 FQGNSA. Trimming took 4 bases from V and 4 from J, leaving 12 bases between them. The length of the CDR3 is 14 residues. In nucleotides, the CDR3 is TGTGCCAGCAGCTCGGCCGGACGGGCAGATACGCAGTATTTT. It specifies CASSSAGRADTQYF.

The chain combines TRBV20-1 with TRBJ2-3; 7 bases fit TRBD2. Germline V gene data show CDR1 as DFQATT and CDR2 as SNEGSKA (reference sequence). The CDR3 length is 15 residues. The V gene end was trimmed by 5 bases and the J gene end by 1 base; junction bases not matched to a gene: 9. CDR3 protein: CSAPRLARGTDTQYF. In DNA form, the CDR3 reads TGCAGTGCTCCCCGACTAGCCAGGGGCACAGATACGCAGTATTTT.

The V and J genes are TRBV12-3 or TRBV12-4 and TRBJ1-6, with a tentative D call TRBD1 (5 bases). CDR3 length equals 15 residues. V lost 5 bases and J 9 bases, leaving 17 bases between the germline ends. The CDR3 reads CASSPDPPGGSPLHF. CDR3 sequence (DNA): TGTGCCAGCAGTCCCGATCCGCCCGGGGGTTCACCCCTCCACTTT.

The chain links TRBV14 to TRBJ2-3, with TRBD2 identical over 10 bases. The CDR3 covers 16 residues. Germline CDR1 and CDR2: SGHDN and FVKESK. After removal of 4 bases from V and 6 bases from J, the junction contained 10 bases not matched to a gene. This CDR3 is CASSPSLLAGKDTQYF. The CDR3 DNA follows: TGTGCCAGCAGCCCCTCCCTACTAGCGGGGAAGGATACGCAGTATTTT.

A few counts support this clonotype. V is TRBV18 and J is TRBJ2-1; 7 bases agree with TRBD1. CDR1 is KGHSH and CDR2 is LQKENI in the germline V gene. V gave up 2 bases and J gave up 4 bases; unmatched junction bases: 5. The CDR3 consists of 15 residues. Here the CDR3 reads CASSPRQGEYNEQFF. The CDR3 nucleotides read TGTGCCAGCTCACCAAGACAGGGCGAGTACAATGAGCAGTTCTTC.

This chain joins TRBV2 and TRBJ2-1; the match to TRBD2 covers 13 bases. Germline trimming cut 11 bases from V and 2 bases from J; bases unmatched to any gene: 15. Germline values: CDR1 SNHLY, CDR2 FYNNEI. The CDR3 contains 18 residues. The CDR3 DNA sequence: TGTGCCCGCTGGACCTCCGGGACTAGCGGGGAAGCCTACAATGAGCAGTTCTTC. Protein sequence: CARWTSGTSGEAYNEQFF.